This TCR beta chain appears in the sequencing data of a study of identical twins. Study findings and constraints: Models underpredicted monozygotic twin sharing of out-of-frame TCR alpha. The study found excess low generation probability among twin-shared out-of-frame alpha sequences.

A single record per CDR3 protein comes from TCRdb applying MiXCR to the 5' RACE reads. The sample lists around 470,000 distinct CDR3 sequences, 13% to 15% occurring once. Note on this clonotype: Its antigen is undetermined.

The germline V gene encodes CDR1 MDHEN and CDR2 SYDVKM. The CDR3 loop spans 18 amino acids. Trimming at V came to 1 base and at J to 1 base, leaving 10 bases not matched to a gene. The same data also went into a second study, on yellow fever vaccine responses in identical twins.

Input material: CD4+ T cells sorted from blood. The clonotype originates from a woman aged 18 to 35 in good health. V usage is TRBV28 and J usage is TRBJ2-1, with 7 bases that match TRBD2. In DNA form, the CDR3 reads TGTGCCAGCAGTTTATACGACGGGAGGTTAGGTTCCTACAATGAGCAGTTCTTC. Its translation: CASSLYDGRLGSYNEQFF.